This T cell receptor (beta chain) emerged from a study of T cells in localized non-small cell lung cancer. The study's findings and limits: Patients showing higher blood T cell density tended to see longer overall survival. Across samples, adjacent lung featured a median roughly 61 of the top 100 tumor clones. Uninvolved adjacent lung showed higher T cell clonality than tumor.

The CDR3 contains 16 residues. V lost 2 bases and J lost 1, with 11 bases in between. CDR1 is ENHRY, CDR2 SYGVKD, per germline. Profiling relied on immunoSEQ multiplex PCR, and the TCRdb table lists in-frame clones only, not all of them. Among tens of thousands of clones, around 81% were seen once, and the ten largest hold 7.5% to 10%. Of note for this clone: As yet, its antigen is unknown.

This material consisted of peripheral blood, taken before any cancer treatment. The TCR originated in a female donor of 60 years or more with stage I lung adenocarcinoma. The J gene is TRBJ2-2, the V gene TRBV10-3; the D is unclear. CDR3: CAISEPAFVNTGELFF. The CDR3 DNA reads TGTGCCATCAGTGAGCCCGCCTTTGTGAACACCGGGGAGCTGTTTTTT.